Presented here are 22 T cell receptor beta chains from one specimen sequenced in a study of shared clonotypes between healthy human individuals. TCRdb's copy holds only in-frame clones and misses some; the assay was immunoSEQ multiplex PCR. This sample has just over 2,000,000 clones, with roughly 95% found just once. Sample: naive CD4+ T cells sorted from blood. Subset of the sample: CD45RA+ positively selected. These receptors all come from a man aged 18 to 29 in good health.

The gene calls are TRBV7-9 and TRBJ2-3, with 13 bases identical to TRBD2. Looked up from germline, CDR1 is SEHNR and CDR2 is FQNEAQ (reference sequence). The CDR3 length is 16 residues. Trimming took 5 bases from V and 7 from J; bases not matched to a gene: 9. DNA of the CDR3: TGTGCCAGCAGCCCACCGGGACTAGCGGGAATGAATACGCAGTATTTT. Translating gives CASSPPGLAGMNTQYF.

The V gene is TRBV4-1, the J gene TRBJ2-1, with 12 bases aligning to TRBD2. The J segment lost 9 bases and the V segment lost 0 bases, leaving 6 bases of the junction unmatched. The CDR3 covers 16 residues. Germline V gives CDR1 MGHRA, CDR2 YSYEKL. The CDR3 nucleotides read TGCGCCAGCAGCCAAGAGCGTCTAGCGGGGGGGGGTGAGCAGTTCTTC. Its protein is CASSQERLAGGGEQFF.

Concerning this clone itself: Additional DNA sequences in this sample encode the identical CDR3. The gene calls are TRBV30 and TRBJ2-3; 10 bases are shared with TRBD2. J lost 0 bases, V lost 0 bases, and 3 bases had no gene match. The germline CDR1 and CDR2 sequences are GTSNPN and SVGIG (reference sequence). The CDR3 is 16 amino acids. The CDR3 coding sequence is TGTGCCTGGAGTGTCGGACTAGCGGCTAGCACAGATACGCAGTATTTT. The encoded protein is CAWSVGLAASTDTQYF.

The rearrangement uses TRBV5-4 and TRBJ2-2, with a tentative D call TRBD2 (7 bases). The germline gives CDR1 SGHNT, CDR2 YYREEE (reference sequence). The CDR3 has 16 amino acids. V dropped 1 base and J dropped 6 bases, with 16 bases sitting between them. The CDR3 DNA reads as TGTGCCAGCAGCTTGTTCGGCGGGGGCATAGCCGGGGAGCTGTTTTTT. Translated: CASSLFGGGIAGELFF.

The chain carries TRBV7-9 and TRBJ2-7; weak D call: TRBD2 (6 bases). The CDR3 consists of 15 residues. V was shortened by 5 bases and J by 1 base, with 15 bases between the two germline ends. Germline CDR1 and CDR2: SEHNR and FQNEAQ (reference sequence). In DNA, the CDR3 is TGTGCCAGCAGCCAAGGGAGGCAGGCGTCCTACGAGCAGTACTTC. Translation: CASSQGRQASYEQYF. Filled out from reference TRBV7-9 and TRBJ2-7, the complete variable domain reads DTGVSQNPRHKITKRGQNVTFRCDPISEHNRLYWYRQTLGQGPEFLTYFQNEAQLEKSRLLSDRFSAERPKGSFSTLEIQRTEQGDSAMYLCASSQGRQASYEQYFGPGTRLTVT.

This chain links TRBV11-2 with TRBJ2-1; possible D gene TRBD2, 6 bases. The germline V gene has CDR1 SGHAT and CDR2 FQNNGV. This CDR3 region has 15 residues. The V gene lost 5 bases and the J gene lost 5 bases, with 16 bases spanning the gap. CDR3 sequence reads: CASSPWGGINNEQFF. DNA for the CDR3: TGTGCCAGCAGCCCCTGGGGCGGGATTAACAATGAGCAGTTCTTC.

The rearrangement links TRBV10-3 to TRBJ1-2; possible D gene TRBD1, 5 bases. Trimming left V 0 bases short and J 0 bases short, with 8 bases between. Germline CDR1 reads ENHRY; CDR2 reads SYGVKD. The CDR3 has 15 amino acids. CDR3 DNA: TGTGCCATCAGTGAGTCTCCGACAGCTAACTATGGCTACACCTTC. This gives the protein CAISESPTANYGYTF.

This clone was seen a single time. The gene calls are TRBV4-2 and TRBJ1-2, with D possibly TRBD1 on 5 matching bases. V lost 1 base and J lost 1, with 10 bases in between. The CDR3 runs to 15 residues. Germline CDR1 LGHNA, CDR2 YNFKEQ. The CDR3: CASSQGDGGNYGYTF. The CDR3 nucleotides read TGTGCCAGCAGCCAAGGCGATGGGGGTAACTATGGCTACACCTTC.

The chain recombines TRBV6-1 with TRBJ2-1, with 10 nucleotides matching TRBD2. CDR3 length: 16 residues. CDR1 MNHNS and CDR2 SASEGT come from the germline V gene. J gave up 7 bases and V 4 bases, and 10 bases lay outside the gene matches. The CDR3 region is CASSVGLARLRNEQFF. Written as DNA, the CDR3 is TGTGCCAGCAGTGTGGGACTAGCGAGACTGAGAAATGAGCAGTTCTTC.

The DNA for the CDR3 is TGTGCCAGCAGCGTTACTTCCGACCGGGGCAGGGGTGATACCGGGGAGCTGTTTTTT. Amino acids: CASSVTSDRGRGDTGELFF. The rearrangement uses TRBV9 and TRBJ2-2; possible D gene TRBD1, 6 bases. CDR1 is SGDLS, CDR2 YYNGEE, per germline. The CDR3 totals 19 residues. V was cut by 2 bases and J by 5 bases, with 25 bases left in between.

The chain recombines TRBV5-4 with TRBJ2-1; 7 bases align to TRBD1. CDR3 length: 19 amino acids. Germline loops: CDR1 SGHNT, CDR2 YYREEE (reference sequence). V dropped 0 bases and J dropped 0; count of bases not matched to a gene: 12. CDR3 sequence reads: CASSLESWDSKTSYNEQFF. The CDR3 bases are TGTGCCAGCAGCTTGGAGTCATGGGACAGTAAAACCTCCTACAATGAGCAGTTCTTC.

This clone was counted only a few times. The chain links TRBV6-5 to TRBJ1-6; TRBD1 matches at 11 bases. The CDR3 is 15 amino acids. V dropped 8 bases and J dropped 8; count of bases not matched to a gene: 8. The germline V gene encodes CDR1 MNHEY and CDR2 SVGAGI. The CDR3, as DNA: TGTGCCAGCCGCCGGGACAGGGGGTATGATTCACCCCTCCACTTT. It yields the protein CASRRDRGYDSPLHF.

The CDR3 bases are TGTGCCTGGAGGGGATTTGGGACGAATGAGCAGTTCTTC. It encodes CAWRGFGTNEQFF. This chain joins TRBV30 and TRBJ2-1, with D perhaps TRBD1 or TRBD2 (5 bases each). CDR3 length equals 13 residues. Germline lookup yields CDR1 GTSNPN and CDR2 SVGIG (reference sequence). The germline V and J ends were trimmed by 3 bases and 7 bases, with 13 bases remaining between them.

A note on this clone: This same CDR3 is encoded by further DNA sequences in the sample. The V gene is TRBV28, the J gene TRBJ1-2; D is possibly TRBD1 (5 bases). This CDR3 is 14 amino acids long. The ends were cut back, 2 bases at V and 2 bases at J, with 9 bases in the middle. The germline gives CDR1 MDHEN, CDR2 SYDVKM. CDR3 sequence: CASSLAGTNYGYTF. The CDR3, as DNA: TGTGCCAGCAGTTTAGCCGGGACGAACTATGGCTACACCTTC.

The V gene is TRBV5-6, the J gene TRBJ2-7, with D perhaps matching TRBD1 or TRBD2 (5 bases each). The length of the CDR3 is 13 residues. Germline lookup yields CDR1 SGHDT and CDR2 YYEEEE. V was cut by 6 bases and J by 2 bases, with 12 bases left in between. The CDR3 loop is CASNPMGPYEQYF. Here the CDR3 DNA reads TGTGCCAGCAATCCTATGGGACCCTACGAGCAGTACTTC.

This clone is a singleton in its sample. The chain links TRBV5-1 to TRBJ1-2; a possible D gene is TRBD1 (5 bases). Germline V gene lookup returns CDR1 SGHRS and CDR2 YFSETQ. The V and J ends lost 0 bases and 4 bases respectively, with 10 bases between them. This CDR3 region has 14 residues. CDR3 loop: CASSLEGPVYGYTF. CDR3 DNA sequence: TGCGCCAGCAGCTTGGAGGGGCCTGTCTATGGCTACACCTTC. The full variable domain, completed using reference TRBV5-1 and TRBJ1-2, is KAGVTQTPRYLIKTRGQQVTLSCSPISGHRSVSWYQQTPGQGLQFLFEYFSETQRNKGNFPGRFSGRQFSNSRSEMNVSTLELGDSALYLCASSLEGPVYGYTFGSGTRLTVV.

Comments on this clone: Other DNA sequences in this specimen translate into the identical CDR3. The chain links TRBV6-5 to TRBJ2-7; 7 bases are shared with TRBD1. CDR1 and CDR2 from the germline V gene are MNHEY and SVGAGI. This CDR3 has 15 residues. V trimming: 0 bases; J trimming: 2 bases; junction bases outside the gene matches: 4. The DNA for the CDR3 is TGTGCCAGCAGTTACTCCCGGACAGGCGCCTACGAGCAGTACTTC. It codes for CASSYSRTGAYEQYF.

V usage is TRBV11-2 and J usage is TRBJ2-1, with TRBD2 as a possible D gene (6 bases). This CDR3 is built from 15 residues. V lost 5 bases to trimming and J lost 7 bases, with 18 bases between them. Per the germline V gene, CDR1 is SGHAT and CDR2 is FQNNGV. The DNA for the CDR3 is TGTGCCAGCAGCCTCCGGGACGGGGGAAGTAATGAGCAGTTCTTC. Its translation: CASSLRDGGSNEQFF.

As DNA, the CDR3 is TGTGCCAGCAGCTTTCTGCGAAAAGGGGGGACCACTGAAGCTTTCTTT. Residues: CASSFLRKGGTTEAFF. The chain employs TRBV7-9 and TRBJ1-1; a possible D gene is TRBD1 (6 bases). The CDR3 contains 16 residues. The V end lost 3 bases, the J end lost 4 bases, and 18 bases lay between the germline ends. Per the germline V gene, CDR1 is SEHNR and CDR2 is FQNEAQ (reference sequence).

In regard to this clone: Other DNA sequences of this sample code for an identical CDR3. The V gene is TRBV4-1, the J gene TRBJ1-5, with D unresolved. This CDR3 has 16 amino acids. Germline V gene lookup returns CDR1 MGHRA and CDR2 YSYEKL. The ends were cut back, 0 bases at V and 3 bases at J, with 12 bases in the middle. Here the CDR3 reads CASSQDGGGNNQPQHF. The CDR3 nucleotides read TGCGCCAGCAGCCAAGACGGAGGAGGGAACAATCAGCCCCAGCATTTT.

Details on this clone: This sample includes further DNA sequences coding for the same CDR3. DNA of the CDR3: TGCGCCAGCAGCTTCGGGGACTCCACAGATACGCAGTATTTT. This encodes CASSFGDSTDTQYF. This sequence joins TRBV5-1 and TRBJ2-3, with D tentatively TRBD2 (6 bases). Germline V CDR1 and CDR2: SGHRS, YFSETQ. Trimming removed 2 bases from V and 2 bases from J, with 9 bases in between. The CDR3 runs to 14 residues.

This rearrangement joins TRBV9 to TRBJ2-5; 11 positions agree with TRBD1. The germline V gene has CDR1 SGDLS and CDR2 YYNGEE. The CDR3 contains 15 residues. V dropped 0 bases and J dropped 5; count of bases not matched to a gene: 3. The CDR3 DNA is TGTGCCAGCAGCGTAGGGGACAGGGGGAGTGAGACCCAGTACTTC. This encodes CASSVGDRGSETQYF.